Described below is a single T cell receptor beta chain sequence and its context. Antigen unknown. The data were obtained in a study of tissue T cells after allogeneic stem cell transplantation. Study as a whole: Pathologist H&E review favored samples with visible lymphocytes for sequencing among multiple samples.

Repertoires were generated with immunoSEQ multiplex PCR, while TCRdb's copy carries only in-frame clones and drops some. Of approximately 3,700 clones in the sample, 74% were seen once. Study observations and caveats: Motif-based clustering found tissue-specific repertoire signatures shared across patients, though few clones were shared. TCR repertoires tracked anatomic similarity, regardless of disease or transplant status.

This TCR was sampled from a woman aged 18-55 years with breast cancer. Here the sequenced sample was left colon tissue, taken at autopsy.

CDR3 sequence reads: CATSDTTAFGNTIYF. DNA of the CDR3: TGTGCCACCAGTGACACAACGGCCTTTGGAAACACCATATATTTT. The rearrangement uses TRBV24-1 and TRBJ1-3; no reliable D call. The germline V gene encodes CDR1 KGHDR and CDR2 SFDVKD. V was clipped by 4 bases and J by 3 bases, with 12 bases between them. This CDR3 is 15 amino acids long.